This T cell receptor (beta chain) was sequenced during a study of cytomegalovirus exposure and HLA in healthy donors. At collection, donors were nominally healthy, but unrecorded immune exposures were probable. Regarding this clone: Its antigen is unidentified.

Germline lookup yields CDR1 SGHVS and CDR2 FQNEAQ. The V end was cut by 6 bases, the J end by 3 bases, with 12 bases between. This CDR3 has 13 amino acids. Primers for the PCR totalled 60 Vbeta and 13 Jbeta. The method was immunoSEQ multiplex PCR; TCRdb's version includes in-frame clones alone and lacks a portion of them. This table has over 150,000 clones, 80% appearing once. Study findings and constraints: Within an earlier analysis, most TCR beta V segments proved productive either about 87% or about 30% of the time.

The sample comprised PBMCs. The sequence came from a woman between 40 and 50 years old in good health and CMV-seropositive. V usage is TRBV7-8 and J usage is TRBJ2-7, with D possibly matching TRBD2 (6 bases). CDR3 protein: CASRGGGGYEQYF. The CDR3 nucleotides read TGTGCCAGCAGAGGTGGGGGAGGCTACGAGCAGTACTTC.